The present entry profiles one T cell receptor beta chain with its context. This sample is part of a study of cytotoxic CD8 clonotypes in ibrutinib-treated CLL. CDR3 length: 12 residues. From germline, CDR1 is SGHVS and CDR2 FQNEAQ. Trimming shortened V by 3 bases and J by 10 bases, and 10 bases separated the two germline ends. TCRdb's table, derived via immunoSEQ multiplex PCR, lists solely in-frame clones and lacks some. The sample gives more than 200,000 clones, 70% of which show up once; 15% is in the top ten. The origin of this receptor is a human donor with chronic lymphocytic leukemia. The V gene is TRBV7-8, the J gene TRBJ2-1; D possibly corresponds to TRBD1 (5 bases). The specimen comprised PBMCs, sampled after 24 months of ibrutinib treatment. The CDR3 region is CASSFQGYEQFF. For the CDR3, the DNA is TGTGCCAGCAGCTTCCAGGGATACGAGCAGTTCTTC.